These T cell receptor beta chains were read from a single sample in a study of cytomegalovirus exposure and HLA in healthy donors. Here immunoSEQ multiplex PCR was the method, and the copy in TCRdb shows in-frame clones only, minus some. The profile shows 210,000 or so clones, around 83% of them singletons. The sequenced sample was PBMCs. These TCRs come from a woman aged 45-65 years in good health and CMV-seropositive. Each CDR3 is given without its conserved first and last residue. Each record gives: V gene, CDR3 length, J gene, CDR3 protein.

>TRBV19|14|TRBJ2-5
ASSLTWDSRGETQY
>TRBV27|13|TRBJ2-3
ASSSPGGLTDTQY
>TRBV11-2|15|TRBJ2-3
ASSPLPSASRIGTQY
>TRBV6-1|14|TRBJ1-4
ASSESAARAFEKLF
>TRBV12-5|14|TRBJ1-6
ASGLQGAIRGAPLH
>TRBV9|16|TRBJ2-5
ASSVASPGAGGEETQY
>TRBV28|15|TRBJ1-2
ASSLWAGGGGFYGYT
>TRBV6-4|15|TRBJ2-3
ASSDSTQGLVTDTQY
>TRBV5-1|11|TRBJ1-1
ASSFGEGTEAF
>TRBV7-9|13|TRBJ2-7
ASSGGGTENYEQY
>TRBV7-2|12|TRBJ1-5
ASSLERRYQPQH
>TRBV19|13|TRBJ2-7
ASRGTSGGNYEQY
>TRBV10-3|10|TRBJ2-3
AIGSSTDTQY
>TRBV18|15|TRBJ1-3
ASSQLGTGDSGNTIY
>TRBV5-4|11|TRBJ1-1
ASSSGGSTEAF
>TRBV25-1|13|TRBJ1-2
ASSALAGLGLSYT